The source of this TCR beta chain is a study of cytomegalovirus exposure and HLA in healthy donors. Across the study: Earlier findings included some 120 million unique TCR beta sequences obtained from 180 million or so T cells. General study points: TCR beta sequences reportedly predicted most subjects' HLA-A and HLA-B alleles accurately. Using a false discovery rate of 0.05, a later analysis showed that 15,000 to 20,000 TCR beta sequences were associated with HLA alleles.

Samples came from healthy bone marrow donors. Details on this clone: The target antigen is unknown.

CDR3 size: 14 residues. Germline CDR1 MNHNY, CDR2 SVGAGI (reference sequence). V lost 6 bases and J 7 bases, leaving 16 bases between the germline ends. With 60 Vbeta and 13 Jbeta primers, the PCR was carried out. The data were produced by immunoSEQ multiplex PCR, yet TCRdb's version contains in-frame clones alone and is incomplete. The table has about 180,000 clones, around 70% seen once. The sequencing sample was made of PBMCs. The TCR sequence derives from a male donor in good health and CMV-seronegative. J is TRBJ2-1 and V is TRBV6-6; D is undetermined. CDR3 loop: CASRPHLPRNEQFF. The CDR3 bases are TGTGCCAGCAGGCCCCACCTCCCCAGGAATGAGCAGTTCTTC.